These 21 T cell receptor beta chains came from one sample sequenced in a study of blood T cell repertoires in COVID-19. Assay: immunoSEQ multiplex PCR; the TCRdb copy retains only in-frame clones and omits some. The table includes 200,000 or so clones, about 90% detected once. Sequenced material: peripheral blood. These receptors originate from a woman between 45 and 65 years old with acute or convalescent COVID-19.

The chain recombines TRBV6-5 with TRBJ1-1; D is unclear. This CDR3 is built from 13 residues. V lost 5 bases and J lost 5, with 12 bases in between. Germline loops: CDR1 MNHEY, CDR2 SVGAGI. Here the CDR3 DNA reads TGTGCCAGCAGTCCACAACGGGATACTGAAGCTTTCTTT. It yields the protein CASSPQRDTEAFF.

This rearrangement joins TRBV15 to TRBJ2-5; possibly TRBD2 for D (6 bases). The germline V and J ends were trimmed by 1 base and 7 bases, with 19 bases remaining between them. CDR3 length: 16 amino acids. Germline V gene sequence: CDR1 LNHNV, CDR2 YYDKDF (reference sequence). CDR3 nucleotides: TGTGCCACCAGCAGAGGTCTACAACGGGACTCGGCGACCCAGTACTTC. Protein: CATSRGLQRDSATQYF.

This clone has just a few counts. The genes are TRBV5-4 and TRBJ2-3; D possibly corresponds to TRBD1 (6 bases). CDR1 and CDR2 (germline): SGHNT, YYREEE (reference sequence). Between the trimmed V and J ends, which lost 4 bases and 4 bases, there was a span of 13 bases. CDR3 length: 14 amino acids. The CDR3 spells CASSGRQGPDTQYF. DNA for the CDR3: TGTGCCAGCAGCGGCCGGCAGGGGCCAGATACGCAGTATTTT.

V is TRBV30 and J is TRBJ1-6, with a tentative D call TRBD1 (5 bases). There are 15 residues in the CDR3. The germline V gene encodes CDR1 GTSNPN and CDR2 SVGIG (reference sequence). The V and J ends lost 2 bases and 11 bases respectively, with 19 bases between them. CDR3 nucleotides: TGTGCCTGGAGTCTTATCACAGTTGGGGGGACACCCCTCCACTTT. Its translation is CAWSLITVGGTPLHF.

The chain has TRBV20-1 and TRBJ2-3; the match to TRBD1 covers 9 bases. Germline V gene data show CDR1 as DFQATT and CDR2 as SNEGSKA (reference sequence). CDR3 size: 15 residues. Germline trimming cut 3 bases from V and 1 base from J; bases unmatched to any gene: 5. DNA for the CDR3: TGCAGTGCTAGTAGGGGGACAGGGCGCACAGATACGCAGTATTTT. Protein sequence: CSASRGTGRTDTQYF.

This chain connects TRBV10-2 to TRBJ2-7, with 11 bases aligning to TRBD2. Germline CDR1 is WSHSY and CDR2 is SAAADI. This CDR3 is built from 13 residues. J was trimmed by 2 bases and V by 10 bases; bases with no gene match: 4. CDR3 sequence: CATNSGGAYEQYF. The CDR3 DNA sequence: TGCGCCACCAATAGCGGGGGGGCCTACGAGCAGTACTTC.

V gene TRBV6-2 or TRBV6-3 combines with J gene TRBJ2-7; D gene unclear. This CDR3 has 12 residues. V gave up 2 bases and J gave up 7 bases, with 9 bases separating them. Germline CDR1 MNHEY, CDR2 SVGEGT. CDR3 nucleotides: TGTGCCAGCAGTTACCCAATCCCAGAGCAGTACTTC. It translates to CASSYPIPEQYF.

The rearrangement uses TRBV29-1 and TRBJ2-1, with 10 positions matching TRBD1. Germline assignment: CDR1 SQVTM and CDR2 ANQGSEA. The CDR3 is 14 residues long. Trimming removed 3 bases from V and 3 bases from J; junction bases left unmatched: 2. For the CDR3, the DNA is TGCAGCGTTGAGGGGACAGGGGTCTACAATGAGCAGTTCTTC. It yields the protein CSVEGTGVYNEQFF.

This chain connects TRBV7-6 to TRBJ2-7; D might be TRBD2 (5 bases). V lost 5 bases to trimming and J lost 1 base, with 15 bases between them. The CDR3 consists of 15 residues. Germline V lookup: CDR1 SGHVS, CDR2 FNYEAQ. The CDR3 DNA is TGTGCCAGCAGCCCAGGACTTCTTTTTTCCTACGAGCAGTACTTC. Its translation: CASSPGLLFSYEQYF.

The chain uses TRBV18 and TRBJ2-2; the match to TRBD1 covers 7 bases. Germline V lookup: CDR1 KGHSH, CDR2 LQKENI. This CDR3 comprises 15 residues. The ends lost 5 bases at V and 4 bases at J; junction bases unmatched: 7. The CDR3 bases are TGTGCCAGCTCAGCGACAGGGTCGGCCACCGGGGAGCTGTTTTTT. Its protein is CASSATGSATGELFF.

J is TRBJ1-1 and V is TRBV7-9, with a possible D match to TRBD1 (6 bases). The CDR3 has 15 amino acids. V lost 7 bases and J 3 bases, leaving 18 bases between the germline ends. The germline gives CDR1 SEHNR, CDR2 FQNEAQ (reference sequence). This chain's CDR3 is CASTGGLGGYTEAFF. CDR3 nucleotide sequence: TGTGCCAGCACCGGGGGCTTGGGTGGGTACACTGAAGCTTTCTTT.

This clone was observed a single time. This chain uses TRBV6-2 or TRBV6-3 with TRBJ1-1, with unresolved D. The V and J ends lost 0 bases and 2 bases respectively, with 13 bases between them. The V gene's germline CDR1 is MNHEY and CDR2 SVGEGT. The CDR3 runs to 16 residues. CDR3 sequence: CASSYSRESGNTEAFF. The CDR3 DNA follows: TGTGCCAGCAGTTACTCGAGGGAATCGGGTAACACTGAAGCTTTCTTT.

DNA of the CDR3: TGTGCCAGTAGTAATATCGGGGTAGATTATGGCTACACCTTC. Protein: CASSNIGVDYGYTF. J is TRBJ1-2 and V is TRBV19; D unclear. With 4 bases removed from V and 5 bases from J, the gap between germline ends came to 14 bases. Looked up from germline, CDR1 is LNHDA and CDR2 is SQIVND (reference sequence). There are 14 residues in the CDR3.

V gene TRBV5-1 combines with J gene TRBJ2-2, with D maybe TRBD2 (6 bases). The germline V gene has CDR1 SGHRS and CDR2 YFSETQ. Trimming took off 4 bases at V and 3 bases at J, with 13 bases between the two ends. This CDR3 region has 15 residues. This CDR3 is CASSDRDLDTGELFF. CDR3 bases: TGCGCCAGCAGCGACCGGGACTTGGACACCGGGGAGCTGTTTTTT.

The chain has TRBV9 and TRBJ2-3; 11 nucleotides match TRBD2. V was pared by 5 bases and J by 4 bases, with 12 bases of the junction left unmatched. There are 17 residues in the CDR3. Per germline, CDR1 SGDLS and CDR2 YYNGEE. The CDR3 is CASSGRELAGVSDTQYF. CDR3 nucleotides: TGTGCCAGCAGTGGTAGGGAACTAGCGGGAGTTTCAGATACGCAGTATTTT.

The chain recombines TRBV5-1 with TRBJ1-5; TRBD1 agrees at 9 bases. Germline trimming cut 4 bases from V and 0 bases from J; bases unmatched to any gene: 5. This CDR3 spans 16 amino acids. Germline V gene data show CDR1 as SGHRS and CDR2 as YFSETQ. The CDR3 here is CASSRGTGNSNQPQHF. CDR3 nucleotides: TGCGCCAGCAGCCGCGGGACAGGGAATAGCAATCAGCCCCAGCATTTT. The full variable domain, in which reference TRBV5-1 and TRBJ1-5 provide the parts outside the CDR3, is KAGVTQTPRYLIKTRGQQVTLSCSPISGHRSVSWYQQTPGQGLQFLFEYFSETQRNKGNFPGRFSGRQFSNSRSEMNVSTLELGDSALYLCASSRGTGNSNQPQHFGDGTRLSIL.

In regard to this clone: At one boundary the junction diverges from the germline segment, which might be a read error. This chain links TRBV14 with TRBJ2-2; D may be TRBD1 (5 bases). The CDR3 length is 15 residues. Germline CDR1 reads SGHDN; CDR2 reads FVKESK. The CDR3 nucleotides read TGTGCCAGCAGCCCTTACAGACAGAACTCCGGGGAGCTGTTTTTT. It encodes CASSPYRQNSGELFF.

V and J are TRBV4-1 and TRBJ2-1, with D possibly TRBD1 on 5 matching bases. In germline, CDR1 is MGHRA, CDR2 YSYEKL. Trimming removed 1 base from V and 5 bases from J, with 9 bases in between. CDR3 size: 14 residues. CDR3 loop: CASSQGETDNEQFF. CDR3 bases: TGCGCCAGCAGCCAAGGAGAGACAGACAATGAGCAGTTCTTC.

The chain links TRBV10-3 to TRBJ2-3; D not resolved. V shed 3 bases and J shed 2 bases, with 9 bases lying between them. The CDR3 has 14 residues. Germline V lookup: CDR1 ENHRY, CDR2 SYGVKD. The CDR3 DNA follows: TGTGCCATCAGTGACCCCACATTCACAGATACGCAGTATTTT. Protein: CAISDPTFTDTQYF.

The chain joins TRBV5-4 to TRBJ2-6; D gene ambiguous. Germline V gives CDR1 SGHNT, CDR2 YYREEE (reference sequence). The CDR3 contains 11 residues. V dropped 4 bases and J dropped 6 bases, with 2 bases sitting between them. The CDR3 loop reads CASSLANVLTF. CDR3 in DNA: TGTGCCAGCAGCCTGGCCAACGTCCTGACTTTC.

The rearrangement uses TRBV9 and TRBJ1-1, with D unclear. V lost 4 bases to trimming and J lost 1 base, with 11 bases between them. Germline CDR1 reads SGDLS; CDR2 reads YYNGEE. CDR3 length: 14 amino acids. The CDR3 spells CASSSSGGNTEAFF. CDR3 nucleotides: TGTGCCAGCAGCTCCTCCGGAGGGAACACTGAAGCTTTCTTT.